A selection of T cell receptor beta chains follows, all from one sample in a study of cytomegalovirus exposure and HLA in healthy donors. The method was immunoSEQ multiplex PCR; TCRdb's version includes in-frame clones alone and lacks a portion of them. The table records approximately 110,000 clones, around 80% of them present only once. The source material was PBMCs. Receptors originate from a woman under 40 in good health and CMV-seronegative. The CDR3 runs from the conserved cysteine through the conserved F or W. The D gene is left open where the match is weak. The listing skips clone size in some rows; elsewhere it reads once, few, many or a size class.

v_gene: TRBV19
j_gene: TRBJ2-5
d_gene: -
abundance: once
CDR3aa: CASSIGGYQETQYF
CDR3nt: TGTGCCAGTAGTATAGGAGGATATCAAGAGACCCAGTACTTC

v_gene: TRBV5-4
j_gene: TRBJ1-1
d_gene: TRBD1
abundance: -
CDR3aa: CASSPIQGAHTEAFF
CDR3nt: TGTGCCAGCAGCCCGATACAGGGGGCGCACACTGAAGCTTTCTTT

v_gene: TRBV28
j_gene: TRBJ1-2
d_gene: TRBD1
abundance: -
CDR3aa: CASSTGQGPTGYGYTF
CDR3nt: TGTGCCAGCAGTACGGGACAGGGGCCCACGGGCTATGGCTACACCTTC

v_gene: TRBV7-8
j_gene: TRBJ2-1
d_gene: -
abundance: -
CDR3aa: CASSLGGQGGYNEQFF
CDR3nt: TGTGCCAGCAGCTTAGGTGGGCAGGGAGGCTACAATGAGCAGTTCTTC

v_gene: TRBV28
j_gene: TRBJ1-2
d_gene: TRBD1
abundance: -
CDR3aa: CASRTQGNYGYTF
CDR3nt: TGTGCCAGCAGGACACAGGGGAACTATGGCTACACCTTC

v_gene: TRBV20-1
j_gene: TRBJ2-3
d_gene: -
abundance: -
CDR3aa: CSARLADTQYF
CDR3nt: TGCAGTGCGCGACTAGCAGATACGCAGTATTTT

v_gene: TRBV4-2
j_gene: TRBJ1-2
d_gene: TRBD1
abundance: -
CDR3aa: CASSQVPGTVNYGYTF
CDR3nt: TGTGCCAGCAGCCAAGTGCCCGGGACAGTGAACTATGGCTACACCTTC

v_gene: TRBV10-1
j_gene: TRBJ1-5
d_gene: -
abundance: -
CDR3aa: CASSESRGTSHQPQHF
CDR3nt: TGCGCCAGCAGTGAGTCCCGGGGTACTTCGCATCAGCCCCAGCATTTT

v_gene: TRBV15
j_gene: TRBJ2-1
d_gene: TRBD1
abundance: -
CDR3aa: CATSRGQGGDEQFF
CDR3nt: TGTGCCACCAGCAGGGGACAGGGGGGTGATGAGCAGTTCTTC

v_gene: TRBV7-9
j_gene: TRBJ1-6
d_gene: -
abundance: -
CDR3aa: CASSLVGQGNSPLHF
CDR3nt: TGTGCCAGCAGCTTAGTAGGCCAGGGTAATTCACCCCTCCACTTT

v_gene: TRBV5-5
j_gene: TRBJ2-7
d_gene: TRBD1
abundance: few
CDR3aa: CASSWGTGTYEQYF
CDR3nt: TGTGCCAGCAGTTGGGGGACAGGGACCTACGAGCAGTACTTC

v_gene: TRBV6-5
j_gene: TRBJ2-2
d_gene: -
abundance: -
CDR3aa: CASSYQYGELFF
CDR3nt: TGTGCCAGCAGTTACCAGTACGGGGAGCTGTTTTTT

v_gene: TRBV13
j_gene: TRBJ2-1
d_gene: TRBD2
abundance: -
CDR3aa: CASSLAAGGRDSYNEQFF
CDR3nt: TGTGCCAGCAGCTTAGCCGCGGGAGGACGCGATTCCTACAATGAGCAGTTCTTC

v_gene: TRBV29-1
j_gene: TRBJ2-3
d_gene: -
abundance: once
CDR3aa: CSVDLFRSTDTQYF
CDR3nt: TGCAGCGTTGACCTCTTTCGGAGCACAGATACGCAGTATTTT

v_gene: TRBV12-5
j_gene: TRBJ2-3
d_gene: TRBD1
abundance: once
CDR3aa: CASGLVGGRGPDTQYF
CDR3nt: TGTGCTAGTGGTTTGGTAGGGGGCAGGGGACCAGATACGCAGTATTTT

v_gene: TRBV27
j_gene: TRBJ2-3
d_gene: TRBD1
abundance: -
CDR3aa: CASSLQRMTRWDRGTDTQYF
CDR3nt: TGTGCCAGCAGTTTACAGCGTATGACGAGGTGGGACAGGGGCACAGATACGCAGTATTTT

v_gene: TRBV6-1
j_gene: TRBJ2-7
d_gene: TRBD2
abundance: -
CDR3aa: CASSEPGLAGDEQYF
CDR3nt: TGTGCCAGCAGTGAGCCGGGACTAGCGGGGGACGAGCAGTACTTC

v_gene: TRBV6-5
j_gene: TRBJ1-6
d_gene: -
abundance: -
CDR3aa: CASRGSSYNSPLHF
CDR3nt: TGTGCCAGCAGGGGGAGCTCCTATAATTCACCCCTCCACTTT

v_gene: TRBV5-4
j_gene: TRBJ1-2
d_gene: -
abundance: -
CDR3aa: CASSSFTNYGYTF
CDR3nt: TGTGCCAGCAGCTCCTTTACTAACTATGGCTACACCTTC

v_gene: TRBV6-5
j_gene: TRBJ1-2
d_gene: TRBD1
abundance: -
CDR3aa: CASTRDSFYGYTF
CDR3nt: TGTGCCAGCACCAGGGACAGTTTCTATGGCTACACCTTC

v_gene: TRBV5-1
j_gene: TRBJ1-5
d_gene: -
abundance: once
CDR3aa: CASSSDPGNQPQHF
CDR3nt: TGCGCCAGCAGCAGCGACCCAGGCAATCAGCCCCAGCATTTT

v_gene: TRBV5-1
j_gene: TRBJ1-1
d_gene: -
abundance: once
CDR3aa: CASSLLQDTEAFF
CDR3nt: TGCGCCAGCAGCTTGCTACAGGACACTGAAGCTTTCTTT

v_gene: TRBV27
j_gene: TRBJ2-1
d_gene: TRBD2
abundance: few
CDR3aa: CASRETSISYNEQFF
CDR3nt: TGTGCCAGCAGGGAGACTAGCATTTCCTACAATGAGCAGTTCTTC

v_gene: TRBV9
j_gene: TRBJ2-1
d_gene: TRBD2
abundance: -
CDR3aa: CASSRRREGQDEQFF
CDR3nt: TGTGCCAGCAGCCGCCGGCGGGAGGGCCAAGATGAGCAGTTCTTC

v_gene: TRBV19
j_gene: TRBJ1-1
d_gene: -
abundance: -
CDR3aa: CASSDRGLDTEAFF
CDR3nt: TGTGCCAGTAGTGATCGTGGACTTGATACTGAAGCTTTCTTT

v_gene: TRBV5-4
j_gene: TRBJ2-2
d_gene: -
abundance: -
CDR3aa: CASTPGKAGELFF
CDR3nt: TGTGCCAGCACCCCCGGGAAAGCCGGGGAGCTGTTTTTT

v_gene: TRBV10-2
j_gene: TRBJ2-1
d_gene: TRBD2
abundance: -
CDR3aa: CASSERVAGGHEQFF
CDR3nt: TGCGCCAGCAGTGAACGGGTAGCGGGGGGCCATGAGCAGTTCTTC

v_gene: TRBV27
j_gene: TRBJ1-2
d_gene: -
abundance: -
CDR3aa: CASSLRRSNYGYTF
CDR3nt: TGTGCCAGCAGCCTCCGTCGGTCGAACTATGGCTACACCTTC

v_gene: TRBV5-1
j_gene: TRBJ2-5
d_gene: -
abundance: -
CDR3aa: CASSLDVGAWTQYF
CDR3nt: TGCGCCAGCAGCTTGGACGTGGGGGCGTGGACCCAGTACTTC

v_gene: TRBV28
j_gene: TRBJ2-2
d_gene: TRBD1
abundance: few
CDR3aa: CASSPHGTGAGELFF
CDR3nt: TGTGCCAGCAGCCCACACGGGACAGGGGCCGGGGAGCTGTTTTTT

v_gene: TRBV9
j_gene: TRBJ1-2
d_gene: -
abundance: -
CDR3aa: CASSGLNYGYTF
CDR3nt: TGTGCCAGCAGCGGACTTAACTATGGCTACACCTTC

v_gene: TRBV5-1
j_gene: TRBJ1-2
d_gene: TRBD1
abundance: -
CDR3aa: CASSPDRVNYGYTF
CDR3nt: TGCGCCAGCAGCCCGGACAGGGTTAACTATGGCTACACCTTC

v_gene: TRBV7-6
j_gene: TRBJ2-7
d_gene: -
abundance: -
CDR3aa: CASSSGPRGEQYF
CDR3nt: TGTGCCAGCAGCTCTGGGCCCCGGGGAGAGCAGTACTTC

v_gene: TRBV5-4
j_gene: TRBJ2-3
d_gene: TRBD2
abundance: -
CDR3aa: CASSSQRGASTDTQYF
CDR3nt: TGTGCCAGCAGCTCCCAGCGGGGCGCTAGCACAGATACGCAGTATTTT

v_gene: TRBV7-9
j_gene: TRBJ2-5
d_gene: TRBD2
abundance: -
CDR3aa: CASSSGGETQYF
CDR3nt: TGTGCCAGCAGCTCGGGGGGGGAGACCCAGTACTTC

v_gene: TRBV30
j_gene: TRBJ2-1
d_gene: TRBD2
abundance: -
CDR3aa: CAWSKMASGTFSSYNEQFF
CDR3nt: TGTGCCTGGAGTAAAATGGCTAGCGGGACTTTCAGCTCCTACAATGAGCAGTTCTTC

v_gene: TRBV7-9
j_gene: TRBJ2-3
d_gene: TRBD2
abundance: few
CDR3aa: CASSPKRLAGGKDTQYF
CDR3nt: TGTGCCAGCAGCCCCAAGCGGCTAGCGGGGGGAAAAGATACGCAGTATTTT

v_gene: TRBV15
j_gene: TRBJ1-2
d_gene: TRBD1
abundance: few
CDR3aa: CATSRGQGARGYTF
CDR3nt: TGTGCCACCAGCAGAGGACAGGGGGCGCGTGGCTACACCTTC

v_gene: TRBV19
j_gene: TRBJ2-3
d_gene: -
abundance: -
CDR3aa: CASSNSGAGTDTQYF
CDR3nt: TGTGCCAGTAGTAATTCGGGAGCGGGCACAGATACGCAGTATTTT

v_gene: TRBV9
j_gene: TRBJ2-2
d_gene: -
abundance: -
CDR3aa: CASSAHAGSTGELFF
CDR3nt: TGTGCCAGCAGCGCCCATGCGGGTTCCACCGGGGAGCTGTTTTTT

v_gene: TRBV11-2
j_gene: TRBJ2-7
d_gene: -
abundance: -
CDR3aa: CASSLATGPHEQYF
CDR3nt: TGTGCCAGCAGCTTAGCGACAGGCCCACACGAGCAGTACTTC

v_gene: TRBV11-2
j_gene: TRBJ1-1
d_gene: -
abundance: -
CDR3aa: CASRRGSEAFF
CDR3nt: TGTGCCAGCCGTAGGGGATCCGAAGCTTTCTTT

v_gene: TRBV2
j_gene: TRBJ1-6
d_gene: -
abundance: -
CDR3aa: CASNGDSYNSPLHF
CDR3nt: TGTGCCAGCAACGGGGACTCCTATAATTCACCCCTCCACTTT

v_gene: TRBV11-3
j_gene: TRBJ1-2
d_gene: -
abundance: once
CDR3aa: CASSPMTGPYGYTF
CDR3nt: TGTGCCAGCAGCCCGATGACAGGACCCTATGGCTACACCTTC

v_gene: TRBV5-1
j_gene: TRBJ2-2
d_gene: TRBD2
abundance: -
CDR3aa: CASSLAAAGGLTGELFF
CDR3nt: TGCGCCAGCAGCTTGGCCGCGGCGGGGGGGCTAACCGGGGAGCTGTTTTTT

v_gene: TRBV5-4
j_gene: TRBJ1-2
d_gene: TRBD1
abundance: -
CDR3aa: CASSLGTGPGYTF
CDR3nt: TGTGCCAGCAGCTTAGGGACAGGGCCTGGCTACACCTTC

v_gene: TRBV7-9
j_gene: TRBJ2-1
d_gene: TRBD1
abundance: -
CDR3aa: CASSKNRGPGSNEQFF
CDR3nt: TGTGCCAGCAGCAAAAACAGGGGGCCGGGTTCCAATGAGCAGTTCTTC

v_gene: TRBV6-6
j_gene: TRBJ1-3
d_gene: -
abundance: -
CDR3aa: CASSYGGADTIYF
CDR3nt: TGTGCCAGCAGTTACGGGGGGGCAGACACCATATATTTT

v_gene: TRBV6-5
j_gene: TRBJ1-3
d_gene: -
abundance: -
CDR3aa: CASSRGAGNTIYF
CDR3nt: TGTGCCAGCAGCCGGGGGGCTGGAAACACCATATATTTT

v_gene: TRBV15
j_gene: TRBJ2-5
d_gene: TRBD2
abundance: once
CDR3aa: CATGTGGLGETQYF
CDR3nt: TGTGCCACCGGGACGGGAGGGCTCGGAGAGACCCAGTACTTC

v_gene: TRBV6-5
j_gene: TRBJ2-3
d_gene: -
abundance: -
CDR3aa: CASRVADTQYF
CDR3nt: TGTGCCAGCCGGGTGGCAGATACGCAGTATTTT

v_gene: TRBV4-2
j_gene: TRBJ2-7
d_gene: TRBD2
abundance: -
CDR3aa: CASSQSGGRDYSYEQYF
CDR3nt: TGTGCCAGCAGCCAATCTGGAGGGAGGGATTACTCCTACGAGCAGTACTTC

v_gene: TRBV7-2
j_gene: TRBJ2-1
d_gene: TRBD2
abundance: -
CDR3aa: CANSSAGGLAGGRSSYNEQFF
CDR3nt: TGTGCCAACAGCTCAGCAGGGGGACTAGCGGGAGGTAGGAGCTCCTACAATGAGCAGTTCTTC